This T cell receptor beta chain was identified during a study of early T cells in non-severe SARS-CoV-2 infection. Study-level information: Sequencing targeted bulk RNA from unsorted whole blood, leaving chains unpaired.

Study-level results: In VDJdb matching, anti-spike CD8 responses were favored while private and CD4 specificities went missing.

V lost 0 bases and J lost 6; bases outside the gene matches: 5. CDR3 length: 15 amino acids. The germline V gene has CDR1 MGHRA and CDR2 YSYEKL. The TCR library protocol attached unique molecular identifiers to the individual cDNA molecules. TCRdb re-derived calls from the 5' RACE reads in MiXCR, one entry per CDR3 protein. The sample carries 75,000 to 90,000 distinct CDR3 sequences, more than 13% recorded once. This clonotype was picked up a small number of times. As yet, its antigen is unknown. The chain couples TRBV4-1 to TRBJ2-3, with 8 bases matching TRBD1. This sequence was found in an adult who was a healthcare worker with PCR-confirmed SARS-CoV-2 infection or an uninfected control (not recorded which). Sequenced: whole blood. CDR3 sequence reads: CASSQEIRGLDTQYF. In nucleotides, the CDR3 is TGCGCCAGCAGCCAAGAGATCAGGGGGCTTGATACGCAGTATTTT.